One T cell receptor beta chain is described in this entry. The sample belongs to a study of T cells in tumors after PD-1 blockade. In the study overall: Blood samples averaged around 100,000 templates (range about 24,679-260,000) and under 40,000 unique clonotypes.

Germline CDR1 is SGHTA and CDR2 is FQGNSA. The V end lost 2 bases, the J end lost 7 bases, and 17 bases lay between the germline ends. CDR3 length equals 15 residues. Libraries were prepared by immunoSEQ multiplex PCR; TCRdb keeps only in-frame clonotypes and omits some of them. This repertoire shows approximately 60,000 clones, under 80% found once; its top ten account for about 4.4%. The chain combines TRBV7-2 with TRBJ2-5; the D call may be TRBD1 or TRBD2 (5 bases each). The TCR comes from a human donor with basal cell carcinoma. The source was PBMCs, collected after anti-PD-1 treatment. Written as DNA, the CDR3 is TGTGCCAGCAGCTTAAATGATGGGGGAGCCTGGACCCAGTACTTC. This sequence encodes CASSLNDGGAWTQYF.